The clone carrying this T cell receptor beta chain was detected only a few times. Its antigen remains unidentified. The entry originates in a study of T-cell reconstitution after alpha-beta-depleted transplantation in children. Study conclusions and caveats: Reportedly, alpha-beta T cells present about two months post-transplant originated from several hundred expanded clones of graft origin. Fresh T-cell production supplied most of the T-cell counts and diversity seen one year after transplant.

The CDR3 consists of 12 residues. Trimming at V came to 6 bases and at J to 9 bases, leaving 10 bases not matched to a gene. Germline V gives CDR1 SQVTM, CDR2 ANQGSEA. Library preparation (for TCRbeta) was performed with unique molecular identifiers. MiXCR, run by TCRdb on the PCR reads, gives a single entry per CDR3 protein. In the table there are 200,000 or so distinct CDR3 sequences, 5% to 7.5% of which are singletons. The material was PBMCs, obtained before TCRalphabeta/CD19-depleted stem cell transplant. V usage is TRBV29-1 and J usage is TRBJ2-5; 7 nucleotides line up with TRBD1. The clonotype was recovered from a girl less than two years old with combined immunodeficiency, due to receive a stem cell transplant. The CDR3 is CSVVTGARAQYF. The CDR3 DNA is TGCAGCGTCGTTACAGGGGCACGGGCCCAGTACTTC. Filled out from reference TRBV29-1 and TRBJ2-5, the complete variable domain reads SAVISQKPSRDICQRGTSLTIQCQVDSQVTMMFWYRQQPGQSLTLIATANQGSEATYESGFVIDKFPISRPNLTFSTLTVSNMSPEDSSIYLCSVVTGARAQYFGPGTRLLVL.